This record covers a single TCR beta chain. Antigen unknown. CDR1 and CDR2 (germline): MGHRA, YSYEKL. This CDR3 has 19 residues. V shed 1 base, J shed 4 bases, and the junction held 12 bases outside the gene matches. This record belongs to a study of CD8+ T cells in alopecia areata. Study findings and constraints: The study found higher clonality in lesional than normal scalp, especially in alopecia totalis/universalis. Sharing of TCR sequences between patients (possibly for HLA-related reasons) was less clear than in mice.

Cell sorting was applied to PBMCs, and CD4+ and CD8+ T cells were collected. Once RNA had been extracted, it was reverse transcribed into cDNA to act as the sequencing template. The assay was immunoSEQ multiplex PCR, and TCRdb's table has in-frame clones only and misses some. The table shows under 150,000 clones, with more than 55% occurring only once. The sample comprised CD8+ T cells sorted from blood. The TCR sequence derives from a human donor in good health. The chain couples TRBV4-1 to TRBJ2-2, with TRBD2 matching 10 bases. Here the CDR3 DNA reads TGCGCCAGCAGCCAAGTACTAAGTAGCGGGAGGAAGGTCACCGGGGAGCTGTTTTTT. This encodes CASSQVLSSGRKVTGELFF.